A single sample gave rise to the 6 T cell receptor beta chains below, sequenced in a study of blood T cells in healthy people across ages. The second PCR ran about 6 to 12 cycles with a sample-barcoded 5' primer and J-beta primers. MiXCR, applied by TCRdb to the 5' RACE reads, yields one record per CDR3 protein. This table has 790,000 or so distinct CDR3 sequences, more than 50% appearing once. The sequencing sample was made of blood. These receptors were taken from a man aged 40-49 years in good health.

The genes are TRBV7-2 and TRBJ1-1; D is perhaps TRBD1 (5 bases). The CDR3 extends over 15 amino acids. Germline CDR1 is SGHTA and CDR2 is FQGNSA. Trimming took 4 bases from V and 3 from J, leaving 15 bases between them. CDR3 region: CASSSDSRDYTEAFF. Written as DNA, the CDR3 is TGTGCCAGCAGCTCAGACTCCCGGGACTACACTGAAGCTTTCTTT.

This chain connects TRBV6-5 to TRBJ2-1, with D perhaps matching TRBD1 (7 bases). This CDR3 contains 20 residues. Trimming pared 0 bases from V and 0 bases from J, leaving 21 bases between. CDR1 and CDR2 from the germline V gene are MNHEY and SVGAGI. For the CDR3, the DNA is TGTGCCAGCAGTTACTCCAGACAGGGCGGGGTGGGGTTCTCCTACAATGAGCAGTTCTTC. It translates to CASSYSRQGGVGFSYNEQFF.

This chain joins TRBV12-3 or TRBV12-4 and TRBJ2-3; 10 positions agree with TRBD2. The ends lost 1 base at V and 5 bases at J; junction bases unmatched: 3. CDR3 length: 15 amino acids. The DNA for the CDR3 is TGTGCCAGCAGTTTAGGCCCTAGCGGGAGAGATACGCAGTATTTT. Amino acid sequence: CASSLGPSGRDTQYF.

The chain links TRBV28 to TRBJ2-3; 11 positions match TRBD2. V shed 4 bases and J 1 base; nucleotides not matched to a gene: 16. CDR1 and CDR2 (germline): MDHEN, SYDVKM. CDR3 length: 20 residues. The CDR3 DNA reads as TGTGCCAGCAGTTACAAGGAGACTATAGCGGGAGGGCGCGGCACAGATACGCAGTATTTT. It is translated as CASSYKETIAGGRGTDTQYF. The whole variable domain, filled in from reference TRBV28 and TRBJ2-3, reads DVKVTQSSRYLVKRTGEKVFLECVQDMDHENMFWYRQDPGLGLRLIYFSYDVKMKEKGDIPEGYSVSREKKERFSLILESASTNQTSMYLCASSYKETIAGGRGTDTQYFGPGTRLTVL.

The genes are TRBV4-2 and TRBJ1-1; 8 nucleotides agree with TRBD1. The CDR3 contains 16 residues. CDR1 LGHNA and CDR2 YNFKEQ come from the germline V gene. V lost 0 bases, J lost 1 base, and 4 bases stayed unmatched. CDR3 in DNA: TGTGCCAGCAGCCAAGAGGACAGGGCCTGGAACACTGAAGCTTTCTTT. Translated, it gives CASSQEDRAWNTEAFF.

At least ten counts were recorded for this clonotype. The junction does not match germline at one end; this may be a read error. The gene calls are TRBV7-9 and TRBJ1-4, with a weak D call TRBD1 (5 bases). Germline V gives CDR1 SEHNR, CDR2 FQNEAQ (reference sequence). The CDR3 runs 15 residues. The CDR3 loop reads CASSFPGATNEKLFF. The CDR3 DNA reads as TGTGCCAGCAGCTTTCCCGGGGCGACTAACGAAAAACTGTTTTTT.